The rows below give T cell receptor beta chains drawn from one sample of a study of T cell repertoires in cytomegalovirus infection. For these TCRs, the target antigens are not known. TCRdb analysed the reads with MiXCR anew, one entry per CDR3 protein. The sample lists 380,000 or so distinct CDR3 sequences; roughly 34% were seen once. Here the sequenced sample was cultured PBMCs, taken from culture after CMV antigen stimulation. The receptor set was obtained from a human donor in good health (CMV status not recorded). Some clones in this sample may be carry-over from other donors' samples. Each CDR3 is given with its conserved first and last residue. A D gene is named only where the DNA matches it firmly. Clone size is given for some rows only: seen once, a few or many times, or a class if the clone is expanded.

D,size,V,J,DNA,CDR3
.,.,TRBV7-6,TRBJ1-1,TGTGCCAGCAGCTTATCGACGGAGAACACTGAAGCTTTCTTT,CASSLSTENTEAFF
.,.,TRBV2,TRBJ2-1,TGTGCCAGCAGCCCCCGGGCTGAGCGGGAGTTCTTC,CASSPRAEREFF
TRBD1,few,TRBV29-1,TRBJ2-3,TGCAGCGTTGAAGACCAAGGACAGGGTGATACGCAGTATTTT,CSVEDQGQGDTQYF
TRBD1,.,TRBV6-2/TRBV6-3,TRBJ2-7,TGTGCCAGCAGTTACCCCAGGACAGGGGGGAAACTTTCCTACGAGCAGTACTTC,CASSYPRTGGKLSYEQYF
TRBD1,few,TRBV12-3/TRBV12-4,TRBJ1-3,TGTGCCAGCAGTTTCAGATTGCGGCCGGGACAGTACTCTGGAAACACCATATATTTT,CASSFRLRPGQYSGNTIYF
TRBD2,few,TRBV29-1,TRBJ2-1,TGCAGCGTTTACCCGGGAGGGATCAATGAGCAGTTCTTC,CSVYPGGINEQFF
.,.,TRBV19,TRBJ2-1,TGTGCCAGTAGCACTAGCTCAGCAAAAAATGAGCAGTTCTTC,CASSTSSAKNEQFF
.,.,TRBV7-8,TRBJ2-3,TGTGCCAGCAGCTCAGCGGCAGGGCCCACAGATACGCAGTATTTT,CASSSAAGPTDTQYF
TRBD2,.,TRBV7-7,TRBJ2-6,TGTGCCAGCAGCCACCCCATAGCGGGAGTTGGGGCCAACGTCCTGACTTTC,CASSHPIAGVGANVLTF
.,.,TRBV5-6,TRBJ1-2,TGTGCCAGCAGCCAGGGAGCGGGTCACACCTATGGCTACACCTTC,CASSQGAGHTYGYTF
.,few,TRBV19,TRBJ1-1,TGTGCCAGTAGTATCAGCGGAGTTAAAAGGGACACTGAAGCTTTCTTT,CASSISGVKRDTEAFF
.,.,TRBV7-3,TRBJ1-5,TGTGCCAGCAGCGTGGACATTCATCAGCCCCAGCATTTT,CASSVDIHQPQHF
.,.,TRBV7-2,TRBJ2-7,TGTGCCAGCAGCTTAAAACTAGGTACCTACGAGCAGTACTTC,CASSLKLGTYEQYF
TRBD2,.,TRBV12-5,TRBJ2-1,TGTGCTAGTGGTTTACGGGACTACTCCTACAATGAGCAGTTCTTC,CASGLRDYSYNEQFF
.,.,TRBV7-2,TRBJ2-3,TGTGCCAGCAGCCCCAACCTCGGGCCTCGCACAGATACGCAGTATTTT,CASSPNLGPRTDTQYF
.,few,TRBV7-2,TRBJ2-3,TGTGCCAGCAGCTCTCAGTACCCAGATACGCAGTATTTT,CASSSQYPDTQYF
TRBD1,many,TRBV7-2,TRBJ2-5,TGTGCCAGCAGCACCACAGGGGGCGCGGACATAGAGACCCAGTACTTC,CASSTTGGADIETQYF
TRBD2,.,TRBV7-2,TRBJ2-3,TGTGCCAGCAGCCAGGGACTAGCGGGATGGGATACGCAGTATTTT,CASSQGLAGWDTQYF
.,few,TRBV6-2/TRBV6-3,TRBJ2-7,TGTGCCAGCAAGCCGGGACTCGGGACCGAGCAGTACTTC,CASKPGLGTEQYF
TRBD1,.,TRBV7-1,TRBJ1-5,TGTGCCAGCAGCCTTTCGACAGGGAATCAGCCCCAGCATTTT,CASSLSTGNQPQHF
TRBD2,.,TRBV14,TRBJ2-1,TGTGCCAGCAGTGCGGTAGCGGGAGGGCCGCGGGAGCAGTTCTTC,CASSAVAGGPREQFF
.,.,TRBV12-3/TRBV12-4,TRBJ2-1,TGTGCCAGCAGGGGGGGAGTGGGGCCCCACAATGAGCAGTTCTTC,CASRGGVGPHNEQFF
.,many,TRBV7-2,TRBJ2-5,TGTGCCAGCAGCTTAGATCCATCCAGGGTAGAGACCCAGTACTTC,CASSLDPSRVETQYF
.,many,TRBV2,TRBJ1-4,TGTGCCAGCGGAGGGGTTCCGAATGAAAAACTGTTTTTT,CASGGVPNEKLFF
.,few,TRBV7-9,TRBJ2-2,TGTGCCAGCAGCCCTCGGGCAGGGGCGCACGGGGAGCTGTTTTTT,CASSPRAGAHGELFF
.,.,TRBV7-2,TRBJ1-1,TGTGCCAGCAGCCCCCACGAGTGGAGCACTGAAGCTTTCTTT,CASSPHEWSTEAFF
.,.,TRBV19,TRBJ2-7,TGTGCCAGTAGTCCCCGGCGGACGCCCTCCTACGAGCAGTACTTC,CASSPRRTPSYEQYF
.,few,TRBV10-3,TRBJ1-2,TGTGCCATCAGTGAGTCAGGTGCGCGGAAGGGCTCTCCTTATGGCTACACCTTC,CAISESGARKGSPYGYTF
TRBD2,many,TRBV7-6,TRBJ2-5,TGTGCCAGCAGCCCTCTTTCTAGCGGGGAGACCCAGTACTTC,CASSPLSSGETQYF
TRBD2,.,TRBV2,TRBJ2-1,TGTGCCAGCAGTGAACCCGCGGGAGTATACAATGAGCAGTTCTTC,CASSEPAGVYNEQFF
.,few,TRBV7-8,TRBJ1-1,TGTGCCAGCAGCTTAGTGGCAGGGACCACTGAAGCTTTCTTT,CASSLVAGTTEAFF
.,few,TRBV28,TRBJ1-2,TGTGCCAGCAGCCAAGCCGTCCTCCGCTCAGCTAACTATGGCTACACCTTC,CASSQAVLRSANYGYTF
TRBD1,few,TRBV28,TRBJ1-2,TGTGCCAGCAGGCCCTCCGGGACAGGGGGAAGAAGCTATGGCTACACCTTC,CASRPSGTGGRSYGYTF
.,large,TRBV7-2,TRBJ2-3,TGTGCCACCACAGGGGCTAGCGCCCCAGATACGCAGTATTTT,CATTGASAPDTQYF
.,many,TRBV7-8,TRBJ1-1,TGTGCCAGCAGTGCTCAGGGGAGAAGGGACACTGAAGCTTTCTTT,CASSAQGRRDTEAFF
TRBD2,.,TRBV6-6,TRBJ2-2,TGTGCCAGCAGACTAGCGAGAAACACCGGGGAGCTGTTTTTT,CASRLARNTGELFF
.,.,TRBV30,TRBJ1-3,TGTGCCTGTACCGGGAACAGTAACTCTGGAAACACCATATATTTT,CACTGNSNSGNTIYF
TRBD1,few,TRBV5-5,TRBJ2-7,TGTGCCAGCAGCTTAGTCACCGGGACAGACTACGAGCAGTACTTC,CASSLVTGTDYEQYF
TRBD1,once,TRBV20-1,TRBJ2-5,TGCAGTGCTATAATGGGACAGGGCAGGGAGACCCAGTACTTC,CSAIMGQGRETQYF
.,.,TRBV7-2,TRBJ2-1,TGTGCCAGCAGCTTAGAGCTTGTGGTTGAGCAGTTCTTC,CASSLELVVEQFF
TRBD1,.,TRBV19,TRBJ1-5,TGTGCCAGTAGCACAGGGGATCAGCCCCAGCATTTT,CASSTGDQPQHF
TRBD2,.,TRBV12-3/TRBV12-4,TRBJ2-1,TGTGCCAGCAGCCTTAATCCCGAAACTCTAGCGGGAGGGTCCACTGAGCAGTTCTTC,CASSLNPETLAGGSTEQFF
.,few,TRBV7-9,TRBJ2-7,TGTGCCAGCAGCTTAGGGGGGCTAGGGAACTACGAGCAGTACTTC,CASSLGGLGNYEQYF
TRBD2,.,TRBV15,TRBJ2-7,TGTGCCACCAGCACCCGACTAGCGGGAGAGGATGAGCAGTACTTC,CATSTRLAGEDEQYF
.,.,TRBV14,TRBJ2-4,TGTGCCAGCAGCCCCCCCCGGAGTCGTGGCCCGGTTAACATTCAGTACTTC,CASSPPRSRGPVNIQYF
TRBD2,.,TRBV6-1,TRBJ2-4,TGTGCCAGCAGTGAATCGGACGGGAGGGCCGGAGTACTAGCCAAAAACATTCAGTACTTC,CASSESDGRAGVLAKNIQYF
.,many,TRBV7-9,TRBJ2-1,TGTGCCAGCAGCTCTATCCTCTTTCGGCACAATGAGCAGTTCTTC,CASSSILFRHNEQFF
.,few,TRBV29-1,TRBJ2-6,TGCAGCGCTGCCCCATCCGTCAGCTCTGGGGCCAACGTCCTGACTTTC,CSAAPSVSSGANVLTF